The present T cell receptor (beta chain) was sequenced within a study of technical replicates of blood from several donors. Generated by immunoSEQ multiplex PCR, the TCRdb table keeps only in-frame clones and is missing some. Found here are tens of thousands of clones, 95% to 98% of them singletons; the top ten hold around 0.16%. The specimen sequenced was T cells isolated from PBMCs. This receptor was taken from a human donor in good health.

The CDR3 protein is CSALSAYEQYF. As DNA, the CDR3 is TGCAGCGCACTGTCTGCCTACGAGCAGTACTTC. This chain connects TRBV29-1 to TRBJ2-7; D is ambiguous. V was cut by 7 bases and J by 2 bases, with 9 bases left in between. The CDR3 is 11 residues long. Germline V CDR1 and CDR2: SQVTM, ANQGSEA.